Shown below are 23 T cell receptor beta chains from a single sample sequenced in a study of CD8 T cells in ankylosing spondylitis. Each CDR3 protein is one row after TCRdb ran MiXCR on the 5' RACE reads. The sample yields approximately 240,000 distinct CDR3 sequences, roughly a quarter seen once. Sequenced sample: blood, either unsorted or a sorted T cell fraction (not recorded which). Source of these receptors: a male donor with ankylosing spondylitis or in good health (not recorded which).

This clonotype has just one count. The chain recombines TRBV3-1 with TRBJ2-3; tentative D call: TRBD2 (5 bases). Trimming cost V 4 bases and J 6 bases, with 11 bases left between them. The CDR3 length is 13 residues. Germline-derived CDR1 and CDR2 are LGHDT and YNNKEL (reference sequence). CDR3 protein: CASSPRTLDTQYF. The DNA for the CDR3 is TGTGCCAGCAGCCCACGGACTTTGGATACGCAGTATTTT.

The chain combines TRBV29-1 with TRBJ2-3; 7 positions match TRBD1. CDR3 length: 15 amino acids. The V gene's germline CDR1 is SQVTM and CDR2 ANQGSEA. Unmatched junction bases numbered 9, after V lost 3 bases and J lost 3 bases. The chain's CDR3 is CSVDSYRGGTDTQYF. Here the CDR3 DNA reads TGCAGCGTTGATAGCTACAGGGGTGGGACAGATACGCAGTATTTT.

This clonotype was observed many times. The chain links TRBV6-1 to TRBJ2-1, with D hard to call. Germline CDR1 reads MNHNS; CDR2 reads SASEGT. V lost 6 bases, J lost 4 bases, and 16 bases lay in between. The CDR3 has 15 amino acids. CDR3 region: CASSPPSQNYNEQFF. CDR3 bases: TGTGCCAGCAGCCCCCCCTCACAGAATTACAATGAGCAGTTCTTC.

This clonotype was seen only a few times. This rearrangement joins TRBV7-9 to TRBJ2-5; D possibly corresponds to TRBD1 (6 bases). The V and J ends lost 5 bases and 5 bases respectively, with 12 bases between them. The CDR3 covers 13 residues. Germline loops: CDR1 SEHNR, CDR2 FQNEAQ (reference sequence). CDR3 amino acids: CASSPGQIETQYF. The CDR3 DNA reads TGTGCCAGCAGCCCAGGACAGATCGAGACCCAGTACTTC.

This clonotype was detected only a few times. The germline gene is not matched at one end of the junction; a read error may be the cause. This chain joins TRBV5-5 and TRBJ2-4, with 8 positions matching TRBD1. The V gene's germline CDR1 is SGHKS and CDR2 YYEKEE (reference sequence). This CDR3 is 10 amino acids long. The CDR3 DNA reads TGTGCCAGCAGCTTCGAGGACAGGGACTTC. It is translated as CASSFEDRDF.

The rearrangement links TRBV12-3 or TRBV12-4 to TRBJ2-1, with 9 bases lining up with TRBD1. The CDR3 consists of 15 residues. The junction had 13 bases not matched to a gene; V was cut back by 6 bases and J by 10 bases. The CDR3 DNA is TGTGCCAGCAGCTTACCCGGGACAGGGCGCGGGGAGCAGTTCTTC. It encodes CASSLPGTGRGEQFF.

J is TRBJ2-3 and V is TRBV2, with D perhaps TRBD2 (5 bases). In germline, CDR1 is SNHLY, CDR2 FYNNEI. The CDR3 consists of 14 residues. V lost 3 bases, J lost 0 bases, and 7 bases lay in between. This CDR3 reads CASSDGVSTDTQYF. CDR3 DNA sequence: TGTGCCAGCAGTGACGGGGTGAGCACAGATACGCAGTATTTT.

The chain employs TRBV7-9 and TRBJ2-2; D may correspond to TRBD1 or TRBD2 (5 bases each). The CDR3 is 15 residues long. Trimming took off 1 base at V and 6 bases at J, with 12 bases between the two ends. The germline gives CDR1 SEHNR, CDR2 FQNEAQ (reference sequence). Written as DNA, the CDR3 is TGTGCCAGCAGCTTAGGTCGGGGCCATCCCGGGGAGCTGTTTTTT. This gives the protein CASSLGRGHPGELFF. Drawing the rest from reference TRBV7-9 and TRBJ2-2, the complete variable domain is DTGVSQNPRHKITKRGQNVTFRCDPISEHNRLYWYRQTLGQGPEFLTYFQNEAQLEKSRLLSDRFSAERPKGSFSTLEIQRTEQGDSAMYLCASSLGRGHPGELFFGEGSRLTVL.

At least ten counts were recorded for this clonotype. The CDR3 protein is CASSFGQGRPQHF. The CDR3 nucleotides read TGTGCCAGCAGTTTCGGGCAAGGGCGGCCCCAGCATTTT. This sequence joins TRBV12-3 or TRBV12-4 and TRBJ1-5; no clear D. V was cut by 3 bases and J by 9 bases, with 12 bases left in between. This CDR3 has 13 residues.

Details on this clonotype: A read error may explain this, as a much larger clone is one base away. This chain joins TRBV19 and TRBJ2-1; weak D call: TRBD2 (6 bases). Per germline, CDR1 LNHDA and CDR2 SQIVND (reference sequence). This CDR3 contains 16 residues. CDR3 sequence (DNA): TGTGCCGGTAGTCGGGGAGGACTGAGAAGAGTGAATGAGCAGTTCTTC. Translated: CAGSRGGLRRVNEQFF.

The V gene is TRBV6-1, the J gene TRBJ2-3; 7 bases fit TRBD2. The CDR3 is 14 amino acids. From germline, CDR1 is MNHNS and CDR2 SASEGT. The V gene end was trimmed by 6 bases and the J gene end by 2 bases; junction bases not matched to a gene: 5. CDR3 bases: TGTGCCAGCAGGGCCGGGGGGAACACAGATACGCAGTATTTT. This codes for CASRAGGNTDTQYF.

This clonotype was seen repeatedly, ten times or more. The rearrangement links TRBV12-3 or TRBV12-4 to TRBJ2-3, with TRBD2 as a possible D gene (7 bases). The V gene lost 6 bases and the J gene lost 4 bases, with 17 bases spanning the gap. CDR3 size: 15 residues. The CDR3 reads CASSVTGGQSDTQYF. CDR3 DNA: TGTGCCAGCAGCGTTACGGGGGGCCAATCAGATACGCAGTATTTT.

The chain has TRBV12-3 or TRBV12-4 and TRBJ2-5, with D perhaps matching TRBD1 (6 bases). The CDR3 spans 11 residues. The V end lost 6 bases, the J end lost 4 bases, and 6 bases lay between the germline ends. The CDR3 loop reads CASRQGETQYF. CDR3 coding DNA: TGTGCCAGCAGACAGGGAGAGACCCAGTACTTC.

The chain employs TRBV9 and TRBJ1-5; D possibly corresponds to TRBD1 (5 bases). This CDR3 region has 15 residues. The V gene lost 0 bases and the J gene lost 4 bases, with 11 bases spanning the gap. Germline assignment: CDR1 SGDLS and CDR2 YYNGEE. CDR3 sequence: CASSVDGTRNQPQHF. DNA for the CDR3: TGTGCCAGCAGCGTAGACGGGACGAGGAATCAGCCCCAGCATTTT.

This chain uses TRBV7-6 with TRBJ1-6; D unresolved. The V and J ends lost 1 base and 0 bases respectively, with 4 bases between them. CDR1 SGHVS and CDR2 FNYEAQ come from the germline V gene. The CDR3 runs 15 residues. In DNA form, the CDR3 reads TGTGCCAGCAGCTTAGACAACTCCTATAATTCACCCCTCCACTTT. It specifies CASSLDNSYNSPLHF.

This clonotype was observed at least ten times. This sequence joins TRBV21-1 and TRBJ1-2; TRBD1 is the table's D call, not checked against the DNA. TRBV21-1 is shown as a pseudogene. The CDR3 consists of 15 residues. CDR3 nucleotides: TGTGCCAGCACCAACAGGGACAGCATTCTCTCTGGCTACACCTTC. It yields the protein CASTNRDSILSGYTF.

The chain is built from TRBV7-8 and TRBJ2-5; unclear D gene. Deletions cut 1 base from V and 5 bases from J, with 8 bases between. The CDR3 contains 13 residues. The germline V gene encodes CDR1 SGHVS and CDR2 FQNEAQ. The DNA for the CDR3 is TGTGCCAGCAGCTTAGGGCTGAGGGAGACCCAGTACTTC. Its translation: CASSLGLRETQYF.

V is TRBV6-1 and J is TRBJ2-1; 7 nucleotides align to TRBD1. The CDR3 extends over 16 amino acids. CDR1 MNHNS and CDR2 SASEGT come from the germline V gene. Losses at the gene ends were 3 bases for V and 4 bases for J; bases not matched to a gene: 9. Here the CDR3 DNA reads TGTGCCAGCAGTGATTCGACAGGGTCCCAGTACAATGAGCAGTTCTTC. Amino acids: CASSDSTGSQYNEQFF.

This clonotype showed up just a few times. The chain employs TRBV7-3 and TRBJ2-7; 10 positions agree with TRBD2. The CDR3 extends over 15 amino acids. In germline, CDR1 is SGHTA, CDR2 FQGTGA. V trimming: 4 bases; J trimming: 1 base; junction bases outside the gene matches: 4. The CDR3 coding sequence is TGTGCCAGCAGCTCGCATAGCGGGGGGTCCTACGAGCAGTACTTC. Encoded protein: CASSSHSGGSYEQYF.

This clonotype was detected a few times. The chain combines TRBV30 with TRBJ2-2; maybe TRBD2 (5 bases). Trimming took off 0 bases at V and 5 bases at J, with 10 bases between the two ends. The CDR3 is 14 amino acids. Germline values: CDR1 GTSNPN, CDR2 SVGIG (reference sequence). CDR3 DNA sequence: TGTGCCTGGAGTGTACTGAGGGTTACCGGGGAGCTGTTTTTT. Translating gives CAWSVLRVTGELFF.

This chain uses TRBV20-1 with TRBJ2-7; TRBD1 agrees at 10 bases. This CDR3 region has 15 residues. Losses at the gene ends were 1 base for V and 3 bases for J; bases not matched to a gene: 6. The germline V gene has CDR1 DFQATT and CDR2 SNEGSKA (reference sequence). CDR3 DNA: TGCAGTGCTAGAGGCCGGACAGGGGGTTTCTACGAGCAGTACTTC. Protein: CSARGRTGGFYEQYF.

This clonotype appeared a few times. The rearrangement uses TRBV6-5 and TRBJ1-4, with D maybe TRBD1 (6 bases). V was pared by 2 bases and J by 8 bases, with 15 bases between. Looked up from germline, CDR1 is MNHEY and CDR2 is SVGAGI. This CDR3 has 15 amino acids. The CDR3 sequence: CASSYGTTGGEKLFF. The CDR3 nucleotides read TGTGCCAGCAGTTACGGGACAACCGGCGGGGAAAAACTGTTTTTT.

This chain connects TRBV6-1 to TRBJ2-6, with D maybe TRBD2 (6 bases). The CDR3 totals 16 residues. The ends were cut back, 1 base at V and 4 bases at J, with 11 bases in the middle. The germline V gene has CDR1 MNHNS and CDR2 SASEGT. CDR3 coding DNA: TGTGCCAGCAGTGAAGTATCGGGAGACGGGGCCAACGTCCTGACTTTC. Amino acid sequence: CASSEVSGDGANVLTF.